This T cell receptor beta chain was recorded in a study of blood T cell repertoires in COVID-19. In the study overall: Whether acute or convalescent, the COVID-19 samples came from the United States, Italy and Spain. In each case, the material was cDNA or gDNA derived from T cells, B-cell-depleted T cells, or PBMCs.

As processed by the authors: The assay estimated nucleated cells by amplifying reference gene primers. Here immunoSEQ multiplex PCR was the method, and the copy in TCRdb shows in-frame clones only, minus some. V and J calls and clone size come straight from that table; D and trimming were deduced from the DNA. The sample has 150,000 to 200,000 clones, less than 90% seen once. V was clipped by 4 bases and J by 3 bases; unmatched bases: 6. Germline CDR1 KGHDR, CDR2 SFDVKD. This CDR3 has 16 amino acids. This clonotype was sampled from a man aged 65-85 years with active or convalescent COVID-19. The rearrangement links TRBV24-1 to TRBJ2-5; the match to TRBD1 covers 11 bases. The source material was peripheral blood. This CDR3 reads CATSDTGTGGKETQYF. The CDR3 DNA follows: TGTGCCACCAGTGACACCGGGACAGGGGGTAAAGAGACCCAGTACTTC.